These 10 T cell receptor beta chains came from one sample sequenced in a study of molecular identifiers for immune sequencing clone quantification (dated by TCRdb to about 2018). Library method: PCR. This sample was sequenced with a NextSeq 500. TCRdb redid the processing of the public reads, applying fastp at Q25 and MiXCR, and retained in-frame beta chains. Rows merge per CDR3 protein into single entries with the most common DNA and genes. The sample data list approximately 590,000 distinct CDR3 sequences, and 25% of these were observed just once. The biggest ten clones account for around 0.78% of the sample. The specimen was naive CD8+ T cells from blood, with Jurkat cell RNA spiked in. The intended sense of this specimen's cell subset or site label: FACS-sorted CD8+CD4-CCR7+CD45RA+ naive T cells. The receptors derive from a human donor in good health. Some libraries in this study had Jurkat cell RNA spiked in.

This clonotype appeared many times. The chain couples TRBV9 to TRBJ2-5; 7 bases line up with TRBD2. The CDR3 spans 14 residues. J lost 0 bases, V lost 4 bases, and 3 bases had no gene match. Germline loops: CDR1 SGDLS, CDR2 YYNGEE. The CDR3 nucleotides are TGTGCCAGCAGCCCGGGGGGTTACCAAGAGACCCAGTACTTC. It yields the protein CASSPGGYQETQYF.

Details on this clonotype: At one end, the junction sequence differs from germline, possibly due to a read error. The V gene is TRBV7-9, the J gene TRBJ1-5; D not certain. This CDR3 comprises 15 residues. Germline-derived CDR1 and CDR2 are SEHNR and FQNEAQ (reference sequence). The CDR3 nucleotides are TGTACCAGCAGCTTGGACGCGGTCCCTTATCAGCCCCAGCATTTT. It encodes CTSSLDAVPYQPQHF.

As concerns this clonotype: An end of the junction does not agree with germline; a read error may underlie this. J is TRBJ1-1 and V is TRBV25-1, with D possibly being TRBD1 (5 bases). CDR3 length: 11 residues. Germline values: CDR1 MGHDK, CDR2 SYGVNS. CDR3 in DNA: TGTGCCACCAAGGGGAGGCCTGAGGCTTTCTTT. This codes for CATKGRPEAFF.

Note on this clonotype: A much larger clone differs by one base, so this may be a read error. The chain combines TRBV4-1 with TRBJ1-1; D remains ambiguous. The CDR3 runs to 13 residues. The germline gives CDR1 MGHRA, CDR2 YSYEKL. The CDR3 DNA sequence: TGCGCCGGCAGCCAAGGTTTTAGCCCTGAAGCTTTCTTT. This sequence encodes CAGSQGFSPEAFF.

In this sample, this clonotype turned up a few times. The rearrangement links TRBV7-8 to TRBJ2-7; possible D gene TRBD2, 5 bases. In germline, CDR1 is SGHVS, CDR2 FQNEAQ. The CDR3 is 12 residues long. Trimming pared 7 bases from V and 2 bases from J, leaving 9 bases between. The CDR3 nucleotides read TGTGCCAGCACTGGACTTGCCTACGAGCAGTACTTC. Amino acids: CASTGLAYEQYF.

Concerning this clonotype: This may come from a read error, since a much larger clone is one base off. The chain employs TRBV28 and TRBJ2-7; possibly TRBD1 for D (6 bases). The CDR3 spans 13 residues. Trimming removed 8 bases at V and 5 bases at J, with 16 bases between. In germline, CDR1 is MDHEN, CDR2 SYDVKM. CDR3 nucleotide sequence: TGTGCCAGCCCCCGGGACAACCGGAACGAGCAGTACTTC. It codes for CASPRDNRNEQYF.

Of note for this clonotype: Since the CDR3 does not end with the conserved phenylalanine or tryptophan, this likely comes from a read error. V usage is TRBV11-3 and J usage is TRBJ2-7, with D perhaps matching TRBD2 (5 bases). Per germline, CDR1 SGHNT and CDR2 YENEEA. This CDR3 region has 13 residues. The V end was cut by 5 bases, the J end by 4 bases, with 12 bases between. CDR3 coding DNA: TGTGCCAGCAGCGAAGGGAGTTCTTACGAGCAGTACCTC. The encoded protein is CASSEGSSYEQYL.

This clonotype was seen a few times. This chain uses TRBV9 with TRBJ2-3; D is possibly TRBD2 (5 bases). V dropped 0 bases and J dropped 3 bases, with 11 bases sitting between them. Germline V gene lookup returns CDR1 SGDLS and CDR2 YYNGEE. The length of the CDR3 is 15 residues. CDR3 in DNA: TGTGCCAGCAGCGTAGTCCGGGAAGAAACAGATACGCAGTATTTT. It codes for CASSVVREETDTQYF.

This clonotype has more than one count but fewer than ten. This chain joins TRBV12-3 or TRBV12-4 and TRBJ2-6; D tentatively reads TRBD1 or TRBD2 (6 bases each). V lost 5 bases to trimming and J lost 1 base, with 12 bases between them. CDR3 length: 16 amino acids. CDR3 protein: CASSDGGGSGANVLTF. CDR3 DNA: TGTGCCAGCAGTGACGGAGGGGGGTCTGGGGCCAACGTCCTGACTTTC.

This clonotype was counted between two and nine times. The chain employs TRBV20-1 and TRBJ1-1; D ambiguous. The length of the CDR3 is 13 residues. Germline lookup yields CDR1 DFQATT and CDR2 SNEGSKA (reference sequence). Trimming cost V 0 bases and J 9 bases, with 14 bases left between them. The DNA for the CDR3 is TGCAGTGCTAGAGATGGTGGTGACAACAAAGCTTTCTTT. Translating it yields CSARDGGDNKAFF.